This is a list of T cell receptor beta chains from one sample in a study of type 1 and type 2 diabetes patients. TCRdb re-called the multiplex PCR reads through MiXCR, storing one row per CDR3 protein. Found here are 280,000 or so distinct CDR3 sequences, more than 40% of them singletons; the top ten hold approximately 15%. The sequenced sample consisted of peripheral blood mononuclear cells (PBMCs). Receptors originate from a man aged 18 to 30 with type 2 diabetes. Both conserved end residues are part of each CDR3.

V gene,J gene,CDR3 protein
TRBV9,TRBJ2-7,CASSVEGGARNEQYF
TRBV14,TRBJ2-1,CASSSLPLAGVWEQFF
TRBV19,TRBJ1-5,CASSPQVNQPQHF
TRBV5-1,TRBJ2-7,CASSPSSYEQYF
TRBV28,TRBJ1-5,CASSSFAWLSTRNQPQHF
TRBV28,TRBJ1-2,CASGQGVTF
TRBV19,TRBJ1-5,CASSMIQGGNQPQHF
TRBV20-1,TRBJ1-1,CSARGTTQAFF
TRBV7-8,TRBJ1-4,CASSWDSTNEKLFF
TRBV19,TRBJ2-5,CASRVTSSAVETQYF
TRBV7-2,TRBJ2-5,CASSLPRLSGSPETQYF
TRBV6-2/TRBV6-3,TRBJ2-5,CASSLSTGGPETQYF
TRBV20-1,TRBJ2-1,CSARGPAQTYNEQFF
TRBV14,TRBJ1-1,CASSQVTGLEAFF
TRBV7-6,TRBJ2-1,CASSLAEPNNEQFF
TRBV7-8,TRBJ1-6,CASSPPRATEDSPLHF
TRBV27,TRBJ1-5,CASSPQAWTGGNQPQHF
TRBV2,TRBJ2-7,CASSQTAAGPYEQYF
TRBV14,TRBJ1-1,CASSQGGQGSNEAFF
TRBV19,TRBJ1-1,CASRRGGGMNTEAFF
TRBV5-1,TRBJ2-7,CASSLSTGVPSYEQYF
TRBV6-5,TRBJ2-3,CASSLRAGGTADTQYF
TRBV7-4,TRBJ2-5,CASSLLRSETQYF
TRBV4-1,TRBJ2-5,CASSQDGGARETQYF
TRBV10-1,TRBJ2-1,CASSERPSSYNEQFF
TRBV7-8,TRBJ2-1,CASSLVIGQGQDIVNEQFF
TRBV30,TRBJ2-7,CAWSVRTGLVSYEQYF
TRBV7-3,TRBJ1-4,CASSLGGQGTNEKLFF
TRBV6-5,TRBJ2-1,CASSYRGSNNEQFF
TRBV19,TRBJ1-1,CASSMFPEAFF
TRBV27,TRBJ2-7,CASSFSSSSYEQYF
TRBV7-2,TRBJ2-3,CASSLSTDTQYF
TRBV2,TRBJ2-7,CASSKETGLFSYEQYF
TRBV30,TRBJ1-2,CASSFVTGTANNYGYTF
TRBV7-2,TRBJ2-7,CASNPGGHYYEQYF
TRBV28,TRBJ2-7,CASSLASGRQQYF
TRBV7-3,TRBJ2-3,CASSLVPGQGTDTQYF
TRBV7-9,TRBJ2-5,CASSLGQGAVETQYF
TRBV14,TRBJ2-7,CASSQSVFKWTDSDSYEQYF
TRBV9,TRBJ2-2,CASSVEPTGELFF
TRBV7-2,TRBJ1-2,CASSSPGHPSSYGYTF
TRBV4-1,TRBJ1-1,CASSQAQGSNTEAFF
TRBV6-2/TRBV6-3,TRBJ2-1,CASSYSWDSPNNEQFF
TRBV20-1,TRBJ2-7,CSARDGGRSYEQYF
TRBV12-3/TRBV12-4,TRBJ1-1,CASSRTEAFF
TRBV7-2,TRBJ2-7,CASSLANSAYEQYF
TRBV14,TRBJ1-1,CASSSSRDRVWDTEAFF
TRBV7-2,TRBJ1-2,CASSAGDRGHYGYTF
TRBV25-1,TRBJ2-3,CASSTGGGGGPIDTQYF
TRBV12-3/TRBV12-4,TRBJ2-1,CASSLPGFVNEQFF
TRBV20-1,TRBJ2-7,CSATDRGTAYEQYF
TRBV4-1,TRBJ1-1,CASSQGKGRTEAFF
TRBV2,TRBJ2-1,CASSEGTSGYNDQFF
TRBV7-9,TRBJ2-2,CASSSRLGANTGELFF
TRBV6-5,TRBJ2-1,CASSGRAYNEQFF